The clone carrying this TCR beta chain was observed a few times. The antigen remains unidentified. These data come from a study of T-cell reconstitution after alpha-beta-depleted transplantation in children. Germline V lookup: CDR1 SGHRS, CDR2 YFSETQ. Trimming stripped 9 bases from V and 0 bases from J, with 18 bases between. The CDR3 length is 15 residues. It was with unique molecular identifiers that the TCRbeta library was prepared. TCRdb used MiXCR to reprocess the PCR reads, holding one entry per CDR3 protein. Among a few hundred thousand distinct CDR3 sequences, roughly a quarter were seen once, and the ten largest hold about 35%. General study results and limits: Reported findings indicate that, about two months after transplant, alpha-beta T cells came from several hundred expanded clones, which were derived from non-depleted graft cells. The authors attributed T-cell counts and diversity one year after transplant mostly to newly produced T cells.

This TCR derives from a boy younger than two with Wiskott-Aldrich syndrome, due to receive a stem cell transplant. Sequenced material: PBMCs, taken before TCRalphabeta/CD19-depleted stem cell transplant. The chain carries TRBV5-1 and TRBJ2-5, with D possibly being TRBD1 (6 bases). The CDR3 loop is CAITVGGNNQETQYF. In DNA, the CDR3 is TGCGCCATCACGGTAGGGGGAAATAACCAAGAGACCCAGTACTTC.